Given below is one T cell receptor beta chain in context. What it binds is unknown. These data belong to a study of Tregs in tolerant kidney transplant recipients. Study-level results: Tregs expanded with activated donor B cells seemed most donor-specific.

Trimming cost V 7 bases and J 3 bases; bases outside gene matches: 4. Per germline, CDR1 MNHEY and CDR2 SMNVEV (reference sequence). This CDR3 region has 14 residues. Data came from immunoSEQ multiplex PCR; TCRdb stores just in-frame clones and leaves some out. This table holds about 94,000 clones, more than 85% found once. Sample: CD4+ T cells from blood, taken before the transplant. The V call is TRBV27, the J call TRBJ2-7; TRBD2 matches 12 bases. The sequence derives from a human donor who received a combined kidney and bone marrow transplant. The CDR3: CASNELAGGYEQYF. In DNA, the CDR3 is TGTGCCAGCAATGAACTAGCGGGAGGCTACGAGCAGTACTTC.